What follows is one TCR beta chain and its context. The antigen it recognizes is unknown. No base quality values were provided; no much bigger clone lies one nucleotide off. The sample's time point label is to be understood as: approximately twelve months on ibrutinib. Roughly 2.2 micrograms of genomic DNA were extracted from cryopreserved PBMCs for TCR beta library preparation. High-throughput TCR beta sequencing was performed on longitudinal blood samples from CLL patients receiving ibrutinib monotherapy. Patients were enrolled in a phase 2 open-label single-center ibrutinib monotherapy trial. This record belongs to a study of cytotoxic CD8 clonotypes in ibrutinib-treated CLL (dated by TCRdb to 2020 to 2022). Background on the whole study: The cohort had about a dozen relapsed/refractory and roughly 15 treatment-naive patients; around 17 were IGHV unmutated. Responses were partial in roughly 24 patients and complete in 2; after median about 63 months follow-up, roughly 14 stayed in remission and some twelve progressed. Response samples were obtained after a median of roughly eleven months of treatment, with a range of roughly 6 to 36 months. On average, each sample yielded around 230,000 productive templates and tens of thousands of productive rearrangements. Longitudinal samples were available for 26 of the 86 trial participants. Cryopreserved peripheral blood mononuclear cells were collected at three points: before therapy, at response, and at either sustained remission or disease progression. Patients were still on ibrutinib when every remission and progressive disease sample was collected. The study at large found these results: Sampling times were not matched between sustained-remission and progressing patients, and lymph node repertoires were not studied. An increase in clonality was observed at ibrutinib response, with clonality remaining stable during sustained remission and falling back toward baseline at progression. Public clonotypes were found to be uncommon and were observed to contract or remain stable during treatment; the increase in clonality was shown to reflect expansion of private clonotypes at ibrutinib response. Baseline clonality exceeded that of age-matched healthy donors and correlated strongly with circulating CD8+ T-cell counts.

Each clonotype received, on average, 10x coverage in deep resolution sequencing performed on a MiSeq, where the target depth lay between 1 in 1 million and 1 in 200,000 T cells. The immunoSEQ hsTCRB Kit was used to generate TCR beta libraries. For the original study's pipeline: ImmunoSEQ Data Assistant and ImmunoSEQ Analyzer were used for data analysis, and V, D and J genes were assigned according to IMGT definitions. Clonality, which ranges from 0 to 1, was calculated by subtracting the normalized Shannon entropy of productive rearrangement frequencies from one. Only overrepresented clonotypes making up at least 0.05% of each patient's repertoire were included in the public clonotype analysis. Roughly 13 repertoires from age-matched healthy donors, obtained from immuneACCESS, served as clonality controls. TCRdb took this table from immuneACCESS and kept in-frame rearrangements with V and J called. Such tables lack part of the clones; where checked against another copy, unresolved V genes explain under half of the gap, and the rest is unexplained. The D gene and trimming were derived from the DNA, and the V and J assignments and clone size from that table. The sample profile shows 150,000 or so clones; approximately 80% of them were found once. The ten largest clones take up 9.5% to 15% of the sample.

The germline V gene supplies CDR1 LGHNT and CDR2 FRNRAP. V is cut back by 1 base and J by 6 bases, with 6 bases in the junction unmatched. The CDR3 measures 15 amino acids from cysteine to phenylalanine. The only DNA kept is the CDR3, 45 bases in frame from the first base. Here the chain combines TRBV12-5 and TRBJ2-1; TRBD2 agrees with 7 junctional bases. This sequence was found in a human donor with chronic lymphocytic leukemia. Here the sequenced sample was PBMCs, taken after 12 months of ibrutinib treatment. Read as DNA, the sequence is TGTGCTAGTGGTTTGGGCGGGAGCGCTAGCAATGAGCAGTTCTTC. Translated, it gives CASGLGGSASNEQFF.